These 27 T cell receptor beta chains were sequenced from one sample in a study of cytomegalovirus exposure and HLA in healthy donors. Both 60 Vbeta primers and 13 Jbeta primers went into the PCR. The method was immunoSEQ multiplex PCR; TCRdb's version includes in-frame clones alone and lacks a portion of them. This sample has about 160,000 clones, with approximately 80% found just once. Input material: PBMCs. The receptors shown here come from a middle-aged man in good health and CMV-seropositive.

The chain couples TRBV2 to TRBJ1-5, with a possible D match to TRBD1 (6 bases). Trimming stripped 7 bases from V and 2 bases from J, with 12 bases between. The CDR3 consists of 14 residues. In germline, CDR1 is SNHLY, CDR2 FYNNEI. CDR3 sequence: CASNERQGNQPQHF. CDR3 DNA sequence: TGTGCCAGCAACGAGCGACAGGGCAATCAGCCCCAGCATTTT. Full variable domain (rest looked up from reference TRBV2 and TRBJ1-5): EPEVTQTPSHQVTQMGQEVILRCVPISNHLYFYWYRQILGQKVEFLVSFYNNEISEKSEIFDDQFSVERPDGSNFTLKIRSTKLEDSAMYFCASNERQGNQPQHFGDGTRLSIL.

The rearrangement uses TRBV11-3 and TRBJ2-1; D is ambiguous. The CDR3 is 13 amino acids. The V end lost 1 base, the J end lost 4 bases, and 5 bases lay between the germline ends. CDR1 and CDR2 from the germline V gene are SGHNT and YENEEA. CDR3 loop: CASSLGSYNEQFF. The CDR3 region has the DNA TGTGCCAGCAGCTTAGGTTCGTACAATGAGCAGTTCTTC.

The chain joins TRBV10-3 to TRBJ1-5; D is unresolved. Germline CDR1 is ENHRY and CDR2 is SYGVKD. Between the trimmed V and J ends, which lost 8 bases and 7 bases, there was a span of 6 bases. The CDR3 has 10 residues. The DNA for the CDR3 is TGTGCCATCCGGAGACAGCCCCAGCATTTT. Its translation: CAIRRQPQHF.

V gene TRBV7-9 combines with J gene TRBJ2-1, with 7 bases aligning to TRBD2. The ends lost 5 bases at V and 12 bases at J; junction bases unmatched: 10. Germline V CDR1 and CDR2: SEHNR, FQNEAQ (reference sequence). This CDR3 has 13 residues. The CDR3 spells CASSEPPGTTQFF. In DNA form, the CDR3 reads TGTGCCAGCAGCGAACCGCCCGGGACTACGCAGTTCTTC.

This clone appeared a single time. J is TRBJ2-3 and V is TRBV9; D possibly corresponds to TRBD2 (6 bases). Germline V gene lookup returns CDR1 SGDLS and CDR2 YYNGEE. The CDR3 is 14 amino acids. Deletions cut 0 bases from V and 4 bases from J, with 9 bases between. The CDR3 loop reads CASSVGLASDTQYF. In nucleotides, the CDR3 is TGTGCCAGCAGCGTAGGGCTAGCGTCAGATACGCAGTATTTT. Looking up the rest from reference TRBV9 and TRBJ2-3 gives the full variable domain: DSGVTQTPKHLITATGQRVTLRCSPRSGDLSVYWYQQSLDQGLQFLIQYYNGEERAKGNILERFSAQQFPDLHSELNLSSLELGDSALYFCASSVGLASDTQYFGPGTRLTVL.

This chain links TRBV5-1 with TRBJ2-3; TRBD2 matches 10 bases. CDR3 length: 17 residues. V dropped 0 bases and J dropped 6; count of bases not matched to a gene: 10. CDR1 and CDR2 from the germline V gene are SGHRS and YFSETQ. This CDR3 reads CASSLATSGKTLDTQYF. DNA for the CDR3: TGCGCCAGCAGCTTGGCTACTAGCGGGAAAACTCTGGATACGCAGTATTTT.

The rearrangement links TRBV5-4 to TRBJ2-5; D perhaps matches TRBD2 (5 bases). The DNA end favors TRBJ2-7, so the J call may be wrong. The CDR3 is 14 residues long. Germline lookup yields CDR1 SGHNT and CDR2 YYREEE (reference sequence). The DNA of the CDR3 is TGTGCCAGCAGCTTGGGGTTTGCAGAGGGCGAGCAGTACTTC. This sequence encodes CASSLGFAEGEQYF.

This sequence joins TRBV19 and TRBJ1-5; 8 bases are a match to TRBD1. In germline, CDR1 is LNHDA, CDR2 SQIVND (reference sequence). This CDR3 has 14 residues. V dropped 10 bases and J dropped 5; count of bases not matched to a gene: 10. CDR3 coding DNA: TGTGCCACCCGGGACAGGAAAATGGATCAGCCCCAGCATTTT. Protein: CATRDRKMDQPQHF.

This chain links TRBV19 with TRBJ2-4; 9 nucleotides agree with TRBD1. Germline V gene lookup returns CDR1 LNHDA and CDR2 SQIVND (reference sequence). Trimming cost V 7 bases and J 12 bases; bases outside gene matches: 10. The CDR3 loop spans 13 amino acids. DNA for the CDR3: TGTGCCAGTACCCCCGCGGACAGGGGTAGTCAGTACTTC. It codes for CASTPADRGSQYF.

The chain couples TRBV7-2 to TRBJ2-3; no definite D call. The germline V and J ends were trimmed by 0 bases and 0 bases, with 4 bases remaining between them. Germline assignment: CDR1 SGHTA and CDR2 FQGNSA. CDR3 length: 14 residues. The CDR3, as DNA: TGTGCCAGCAGCTTAGCGGCCAGCACAGATACGCAGTATTTT. Translating gives CASSLAASTDTQYF.

This clone was seen a single time. The chain combines TRBV5-6 with TRBJ1-1; 7 positions agree with TRBD1. With V trimmed by 4 bases and J by 4 bases, 4 bases remained unmatched. The CDR3 runs 13 residues. From germline, CDR1 is SGHDT and CDR2 YYEEEE. The CDR3 protein is CASSIYRGTEAFF. The CDR3 DNA sequence: TGTGCCAGCAGCATCTACAGGGGCACTGAAGCTTTCTTT.

The rearrangement uses TRBV5-1 and TRBJ2-5; 7 bases line up with TRBD1. Unmatched junction bases numbered 8, after V lost 4 bases and J lost 2 bases. The germline V gene has CDR1 SGHRS and CDR2 YFSETQ. There are 15 residues in the CDR3. The CDR3 sequence: CASSPRGQKQETQYF. CDR3 in DNA: TGCGCCAGCAGCCCGAGGGGACAGAAACAAGAGACCCAGTACTTC. Full variable domain (remainder filled in from reference TRBV5-1 and TRBJ2-5): KAGVTQTPRYLIKTRGQQVTLSCSPISGHRSVSWYQQTPGQGLQFLFEYFSETQRNKGNFPGRFSGRQFSNSRSEMNVSTLELGDSALYLCASSPRGQKQETQYFGPGTRLLVL.

This chain joins TRBV11-2 and TRBJ2-5; D unresolved. The V gene's germline CDR1 is SGHAT and CDR2 FQNNGV. V was shortened by 3 bases and J by 2 bases, with 10 bases between the two germline ends. The CDR3 runs to 14 residues. The CDR3 region is CASSFPPMQETQYF. CDR3 sequence (DNA): TGTGCCAGCAGCTTCCCCCCAATGCAAGAGACCCAGTACTTC.

This clone was seen more than once but under ten times. This sequence joins TRBV15 and TRBJ2-7, with a weak D call TRBD2 (6 bases). Looked up from germline, CDR1 is LNHNV and CDR2 is YYDKDF (reference sequence). V shed 6 bases and J shed 1 base, with 7 bases lying between them. The CDR3 has 12 amino acids. The CDR3 bases are TGTGCCACCAGTAGCGGTTCCTACGAGCAGTACTTC. It is translated as CATSSGSYEQYF.

The chain links TRBV5-4 to TRBJ2-7; D is uncertain. The V gene's germline CDR1 is SGHNT and CDR2 YYREEE (reference sequence). The CDR3 sequence is 14 residues long. V dropped 1 base and J dropped 6 bases, with 14 bases sitting between them. The CDR3 sequence: CASSLQSPPGEQYF. The DNA of the CDR3 is TGTGCCAGCAGCTTGCAAAGCCCTCCCGGCGAGCAGTACTTC.

The J gene is TRBJ2-7, the V gene TRBV2; D unclear. Between the trimmed V and J ends, which lost 2 bases and 1 base, there was a span of 9 bases. CDR3 length: 14 amino acids. Germline lookup yields CDR1 SNHLY and CDR2 FYNNEI. The CDR3 region has the DNA TGTGCCAGCAGTGAAAACTGGTCGTCCTACGAGCAGTACTTC. Its translation is CASSENWSSYEQYF. The full variable domain, in which reference TRBV2 and TRBJ2-7 provide the parts outside the CDR3, is EPEVTQTPSHQVTQMGQEVILRCVPISNHLYFYWYRQILGQKVEFLVSFYNNEISEKSEIFDDQFSVERPDGSNFTLKIRSTKLEDSAMYFCASSENWSSYEQYFGPGTRLTVT.

The genes are TRBV28 and TRBJ2-1, with 8 bases fitting TRBD2. The J segment lost 7 bases and the V segment lost 10 bases, leaving 9 bases of the junction unmatched. The V gene's germline CDR1 is MDHEN and CDR2 SYDVKM. The CDR3 is 13 amino acids. Here the CDR3 reads CATERETRNEQFF. CDR3 sequence (DNA): TGTGCCACCGAGCGGGAGACTAGGAATGAGCAGTTCTTC.

The CDR3 here is CASSEAGVRNTGELFF. The DNA for the CDR3 is TGTGCCAGCAGTGAGGCGGGAGTACGAAACACCGGGGAGCTGTTTTTT. The chain has TRBV9 and TRBJ2-2, with 7 bases aligning to TRBD2. V gave up 5 bases and J gave up 2 bases; unmatched junction bases: 9. Per the germline V gene, CDR1 is SGDLS and CDR2 is YYNGEE. The CDR3 has 16 amino acids.

The J gene is TRBJ1-1, the V gene TRBV6-5; D possibly corresponds to TRBD1 (6 bases). This CDR3 contains 15 residues. Deletions cut 2 bases from V and 10 bases from J, with 20 bases between. The germline gives CDR1 MNHEY, CDR2 SVGAGI. CDR3 in amino acids: CASSYTGKGTPGAFF. In DNA form, the CDR3 reads TGTGCCAGCAGTTACACGGGAAAGGGGACACCCGGAGCTTTCTTT.

The chain uses TRBV6-5 and TRBJ2-7, with D possibly matching TRBD2 (5 bases). Trimming stripped 5 bases from V and 7 bases from J, with 15 bases between. This CDR3 region has 13 residues. Germline assignment: CDR1 MNHEY and CDR2 SVGAGI. CDR3 in amino acids: CASSVRRPLEQYF. In DNA form, the CDR3 reads TGTGCCAGCAGTGTCAGGAGGCCCCTAGAGCAGTACTTC.

The chain employs TRBV6-1 and TRBJ1-1; TRBD1 might be the D (6 bases). Germline V CDR1 and CDR2: MNHNS, SASEGT. V lost 3 bases to trimming and J lost 0 bases, with 17 bases between them. This CDR3 comprises 17 residues. CDR3 bases: TGTGCCAGCAGTGATGCGAGGGACATTTCCATGAACACTGAAGCTTTCTTT. As protein: CASSDARDISMNTEAFF.

J is TRBJ2-7 and V is TRBV7-8; a possible D gene is TRBD1 (7 bases). The CDR3 has 14 residues. V was clipped by 2 bases and J by 5 bases, with 13 bases between them. Per the germline V gene, CDR1 is SGHVS and CDR2 is FQNEAQ. This chain's CDR3 is CASSLQGGENEQYF. Here the CDR3 DNA reads TGTGCCAGCAGCTTACAGGGGGGAGAGAACGAGCAGTACTTC.

The chain recombines TRBV5-5 with TRBJ2-7; 8 nucleotides agree with TRBD1. The V gene end was trimmed by 4 bases and the J gene end by 5 bases; junction bases not matched to a gene: 17. CDR3 length: 17 residues. Germline V gives CDR1 SGHKS, CDR2 YYEKEE (reference sequence). The CDR3 loop is CASSTPGTGHPEHEQYF. DNA of the CDR3: TGTGCCAGCAGCACCCCCGGGACAGGACACCCGGAACACGAGCAGTACTTC.

V usage is TRBV10-1 and J usage is TRBJ2-7, with D possibly matching TRBD1 (5 bases). The CDR3 loop spans 16 amino acids. Germline V gene sequence: CDR1 WNHNN, CDR2 SYGVQD (reference sequence). V lost 6 bases to trimming and J lost 4 bases, with 22 bases between them. The DNA for the CDR3 is TGCGCCAGCAGCGTCAAAAGGGGCGGAGTGAGTTACGAGCAGTACTTC. Its protein is CASSVKRGGVSYEQYF.

The V and J genes are TRBV5-6 and TRBJ2-5, with D hard to call. The J call is uncertain, as TRBJ2-7 better fits the DNA end. This CDR3 is 12 amino acids long. Germline V gives CDR1 SGHDT, CDR2 YYEEEE. In DNA form, the CDR3 reads TGTGCCAGCAGCTTGGCCTCCTACGAGCAGTACTTC. It yields the protein CASSLASYEQYF.

The chain is built from TRBV5-1 and TRBJ2-2; D possibly corresponds to TRBD1 (6 bases). Trimming removed 1 base from V and 3 bases from J, with 10 bases in between. CDR3 length: 15 amino acids. The germline CDR1 and CDR2 sequences are SGHRS and YFSETQ. The CDR3 sequence: CASSLSRGDTGELFF. Here the CDR3 DNA reads TGCGCCAGCAGCTTGTCCAGGGGAGACACCGGGGAGCTGTTTTTT.

This clone has just one count. V usage is TRBV5-1 and J usage is TRBJ2-7; D gene uncertain. Germline V lookup: CDR1 SGHRS, CDR2 YFSETQ. CDR3 size: 12 residues. The V end lost 1 base, the J end lost 4 bases, and 6 bases lay between the germline ends. This CDR3 is CASSLIGYEQYF. DNA of the CDR3: TGCGCCAGCAGCTTGATCGGGTACGAGCAGTACTTC.